This T cell receptor (beta chain) was retrieved from a study of T cell responses to AZD1222 COVID-19 vaccine. Study-wide points: In the spike-specific TCR repertoire, nearly half reportedly target unmutated variant regions.

The CDR3 length is 13 residues. Germline CDR1 and CDR2: LGHNA and YNFKEQ. The V end was cut by 10 bases, the J end by 0 bases, with 10 bases between. In the case of this clone: Its specificity is unknown.

Method: immunoSEQ multiplex PCR; TCRdb's copy keeps in-frame clones and lacks some. The data contain 60,000 to 85,000 clones, roughly 80% of them singletons. The TCR was taken from an adult who received the MenACWY meningococcal vaccine as a control. The gene calls are TRBV4-2 and TRBJ1-3; D may be TRBD1 (5 bases). This material consisted of peripheral blood, taken 28 days after the second dose of the MenACWY control vaccine. The CDR3 spells CATRGASGNTIYF. The CDR3 region has the DNA TGTGCCACCAGAGGGGCCTCTGGAAACACCATATATTTT.